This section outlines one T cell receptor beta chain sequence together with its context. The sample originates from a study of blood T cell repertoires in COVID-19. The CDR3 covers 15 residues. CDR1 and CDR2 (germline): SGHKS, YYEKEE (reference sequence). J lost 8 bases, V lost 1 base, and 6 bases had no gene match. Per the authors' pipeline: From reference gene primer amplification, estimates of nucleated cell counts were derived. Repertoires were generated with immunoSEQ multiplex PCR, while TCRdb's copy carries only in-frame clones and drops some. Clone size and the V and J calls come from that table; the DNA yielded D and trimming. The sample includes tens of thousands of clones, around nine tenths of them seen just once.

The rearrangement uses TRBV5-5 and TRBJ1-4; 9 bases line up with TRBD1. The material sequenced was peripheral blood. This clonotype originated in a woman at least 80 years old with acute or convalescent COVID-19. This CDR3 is CASSLYRQGDEKLFF. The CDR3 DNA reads TGTGCCAGCAGCTTGTACCGACAGGGGGACGAAAAACTGTTTTTT.